This TCR beta chain was found in a study of vaccination effects on CD4 cells after COVID-19. Across the study: Two-dose BNT162b2 or mRNA-1273 vaccination was given to participants. Findings and caveats of the study: Clones induced by infection and by vaccine showed marked clonal contraction late after vaccination.

Generated by immunoSEQ multiplex PCR, the TCRdb table keeps only in-frame clones and is missing some. The sample records 67,000 or so clones, roughly 78% being singletons. On this clone: Its specificity is unknown.

CD4+ T cells specific for antigen were expanded with viral peptide pools by the ViraFEST assay before sequencing. A roughly 11-day culture period preceded the isolation of CD4+ T cells. Among the vaccine recipients, none had a prior SARS-CoV-2 infection, and nucleocapsid antibodies were negative. IL-2 at 10 IU/ml and peptides at about 9.2 ug/ml were added to cultured PBMC, fewer than 2.5 million per well. Half of the medium was exchanged for IL-2 medium on both days 3 and 7. V trimming: 9 bases; J trimming: 8 bases; junction bases outside the gene matches: 20. The CDR3 spans 18 residues. CDR1 and CDR2 (germline): LNHDA, SQIVND (reference sequence).

The specimen was CD4+ T cells from PBMCs cultured with HCoV-OC43 spike peptides, collected before COVID-19 vaccination. Subset reported: HCoV-OC43 spike overlapping peptide pool stimulation. This receptor was taken from a human donor who received a COVID-19 vaccine. V usage is TRBV19 and J usage is TRBJ2-1; 12 bases line up with TRBD2. CDR3 loop: CASKSRTSGAPRRDEQFF. The CDR3 nucleotides read TGTGCCAGCAAATCTCGGACTAGCGGGGCGCCTAGAAGGGATGAGCAGTTCTTC.